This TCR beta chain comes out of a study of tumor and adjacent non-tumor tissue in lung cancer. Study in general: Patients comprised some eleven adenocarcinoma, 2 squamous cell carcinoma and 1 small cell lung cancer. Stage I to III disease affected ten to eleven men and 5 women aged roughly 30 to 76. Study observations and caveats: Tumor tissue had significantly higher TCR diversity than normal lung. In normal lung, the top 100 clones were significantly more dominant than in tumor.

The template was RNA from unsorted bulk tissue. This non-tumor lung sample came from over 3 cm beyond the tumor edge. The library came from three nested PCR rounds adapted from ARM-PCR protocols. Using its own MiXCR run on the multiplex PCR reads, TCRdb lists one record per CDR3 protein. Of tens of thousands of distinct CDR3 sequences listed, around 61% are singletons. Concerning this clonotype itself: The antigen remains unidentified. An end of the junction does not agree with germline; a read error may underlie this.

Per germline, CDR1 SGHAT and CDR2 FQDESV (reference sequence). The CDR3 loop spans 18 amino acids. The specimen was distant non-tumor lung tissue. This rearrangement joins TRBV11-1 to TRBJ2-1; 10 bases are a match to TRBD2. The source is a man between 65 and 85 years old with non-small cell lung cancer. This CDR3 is CTSSPTRRVAGGHNEQFF. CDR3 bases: TGTACCAGCAGTCCAACTCGTCGGGTAGCGGGGGGACACAATGAACAGTTCTTC.